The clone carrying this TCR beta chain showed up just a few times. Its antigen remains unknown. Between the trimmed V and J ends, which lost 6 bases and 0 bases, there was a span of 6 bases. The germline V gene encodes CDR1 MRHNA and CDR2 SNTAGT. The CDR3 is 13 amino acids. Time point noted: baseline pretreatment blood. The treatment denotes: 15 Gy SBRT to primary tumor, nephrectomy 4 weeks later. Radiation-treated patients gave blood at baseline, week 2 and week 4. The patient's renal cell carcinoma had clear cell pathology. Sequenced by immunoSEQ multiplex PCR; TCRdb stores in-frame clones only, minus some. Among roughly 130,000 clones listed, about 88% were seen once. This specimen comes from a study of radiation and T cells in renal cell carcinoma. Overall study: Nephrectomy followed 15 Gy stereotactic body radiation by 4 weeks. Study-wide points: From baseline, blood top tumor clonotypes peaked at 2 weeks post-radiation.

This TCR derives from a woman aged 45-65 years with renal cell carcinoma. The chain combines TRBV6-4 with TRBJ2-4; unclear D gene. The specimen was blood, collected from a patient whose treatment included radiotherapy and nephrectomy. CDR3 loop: CASRFLAKNIQYF. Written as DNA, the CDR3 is TGTGCCAGCAGATTTCTAGCCAAAAACATTCAGTACTTC.